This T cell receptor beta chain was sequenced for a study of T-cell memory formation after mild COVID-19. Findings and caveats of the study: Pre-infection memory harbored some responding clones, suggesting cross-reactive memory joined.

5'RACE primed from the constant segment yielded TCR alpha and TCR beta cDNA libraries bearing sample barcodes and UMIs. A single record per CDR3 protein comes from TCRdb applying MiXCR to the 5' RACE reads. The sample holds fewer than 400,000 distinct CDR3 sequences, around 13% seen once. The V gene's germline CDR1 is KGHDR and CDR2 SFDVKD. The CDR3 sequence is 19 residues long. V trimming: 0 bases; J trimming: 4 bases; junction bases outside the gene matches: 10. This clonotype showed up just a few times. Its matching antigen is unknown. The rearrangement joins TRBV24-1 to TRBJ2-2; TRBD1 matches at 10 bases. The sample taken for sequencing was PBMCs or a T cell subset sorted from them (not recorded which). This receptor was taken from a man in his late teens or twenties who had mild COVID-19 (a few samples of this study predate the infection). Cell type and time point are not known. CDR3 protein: CATSDLGTGALEPTGELFF. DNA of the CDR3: TGTGCCACCAGTGATTTGGGGACAGGGGCTCTCGAACCCACCGGGGAGCTGTTTTTT.